Listed here are 2 T cell receptor beta chains from one sample, sequenced in a study of ipilimumab plus nivolumab after autologous stem cell transplantation. Sequencing was performed with immunoSEQ multiplex PCR; in TCRdb, only in-frame clones are kept and a portion is missing. The sample includes about 9,700 clones, around 73% seen only once; the top ten take approximately 8.2%. Here the sequenced sample was PBMCs, taken in a trial of ipilimumab plus nivolumab as post-transplant consolidation. Receptors were obtained from a male donor with diffuse large B-cell lymphoma.

CDR3 coding DNA: TGTGCCAGCAGCACACAGGGGGTAGGCGAGCAGTACTTC. Translating it yields CASSTQGVGEQYF. This sequence joins TRBV7-7 and TRBJ2-7, with 8 bases identical to TRBD1. The length of the CDR3 is 13 residues. The junction had 6 bases not matched to a gene; V was cut back by 5 bases and J by 6 bases. Germline CDR1 and CDR2: SSHAT and FNYEAQ (reference sequence).

By sample fraction, this clone is medium-sized (0.01 to 0.1%). The CDR3 sequence: CSVPTSYGYTF. In nucleotides, the CDR3 is TGCAGTGTTCCCACGTCCTATGGCTACACCTTC. The chain uses TRBV20-1 and TRBJ1-2; no definite D call. The CDR3 runs to 11 residues. Per germline, CDR1 DFQATT and CDR2 SNEGSKA (reference sequence). Trimming left V 7 bases short and J 4 bases short, with 10 bases between.